This is a list of T cell receptor beta chains from one sample in a study of T cells in Graves' hyperthyroidism and ophthalmopathy. TCRdb processed the multiplex PCR reads anew with MiXCR; each CDR3 protein has one entry. The sample carries under 350,000 distinct CDR3 sequences, 10% to 15% recorded once. Sequencing was carried out using blood. All receptors derive from a woman in her 30s with Graves' hyperthyroidism that later progressed to Graves' ophthalmopathy. The CDR3 runs from the conserved cysteine through the conserved F or W. D genes are given only for firm matches. Clone size, where shown, is once, few, many, or a class for clones that have expanded.

j_call d_call clone_size cdr3_length v_call cdr3_aa cdr3_nt
TRBJ1-3 TRBD1 many 18 TRBV28 CASTGTEYRRWSGNTIYF TGTGCCAGCACCGGGACAGAATACAGGCGGTGGTCAGGAAACACCATATATTTT
TRBJ1-6 . many 14 TRBV18 CASSPADSNSPLHF TGTGCCAGCTCACCAGCGGACAGCAATTCACCCCTCCACTTT
TRBJ2-2 TRBD2 many 14 TRBV12-3/TRBV12-4 CASSSGIKAGELFF TGTGCCAGCAGTAGCGGGATCAAGGCCGGGGAGCTGTTTTTT
TRBJ2-1 TRBD2 . 19 TRBV7-9 CASSGSRLAGTGEGVEQFF TGTGCCAGCAGCGGCTCGCGACTAGCGGGTACAGGAGAAGGAGTGGAGCAGTTCTTC
TRBJ2-5 TRBD2 many 15 TRBV20-1 CSASPGGRALKTQYF TGCAGTGCTAGCCCAGGCGGGAGGGCCCTAAAGACCCAGTACTTC
TRBJ2-7 TRBD2 many 15 TRBV12-3/TRBV12-4 CATPLKRGSSYEQYF TGTGCCACCCCTCTTAAGCGGGGGAGCTCCTACGAGCAGTACTTC
TRBJ2-7 . many 14 TRBV5-4 CASSSLGELYEQYF TGTGCCAGCAGCTCCCTTGGGGAGCTCTACGAGCAGTACTTC
TRBJ2-5 . few 14 TRBV9 CASSVYGGQETQYF TGTGCCAGCAGCGTCTACGGGGGCCAAGAGACCCAGTACTTC
TRBJ1-4 . many 13 TRBV28 CASMALGDEKLFF TGTGCCAGCATGGCATTAGGGGATGAAAAACTGTTTTTT
TRBJ1-4 . many 14 TRBV7-2 CASTSGLSGEKLFF TGTGCCAGCACGTCGGGACTTTCGGGTGAAAAACTGTTTTTT
TRBJ2-7 TRBD2 many 16 TRBV27 CASSLRASGRLYEQYF TGTGCCAGCAGTTTAAGGGCTAGCGGGAGGCTATACGAGCAGTACTTC
TRBJ2-5 . many 14 TRBV6-2/TRBV6-3 CASIHDSLGETQYF TGTGCCAGCATCCACGATTCTCTGGGGGAGACCCAGTACTTC
TRBJ1-3 . . 12 TRBV30 CAWSQFGNTIYF TGTGCCTGGAGTCAGTTTGGAAACACCATATATTTT
TRBJ2-3 . many 13 TRBV5-6 CASSLTGGDTQYF TGTGCCAGCAGCTTGACCGGTGGAGATACGCAGTATTTT
TRBJ2-5 . . 14 TRBV7-9 CASSWIASQETQYF TGTGCCAGCAGCTGGATTGCGAGCCAAGAGACCCAGTACTTC
TRBJ2-7 TRBD1 . 15 TRBV19 CASSPGQGVFYEQYF TGTGCCAGTAGCCCGGGACAGGGGGTTTTCTACGAGCAGTACTTC
TRBJ1-5 TRBD1 many 13 TRBV15 CAVGQDLVQPQHF TGTGCCGTCGGACAGGACCTGGTTCAGCCCCAGCATTTT
TRBJ2-1 . many 13 TRBV12-3/TRBV12-4 CASSLGGHNEQFF TGTGCCAGCAGTTTAGGAGGGCACAATGAGCAGTTCTTC
TRBJ2-7 TRBD1 few 13 TRBV29-1 CSVGTGDTYEQYF TGCAGCGTTGGGACAGGGGACACTTACGAGCAGTACTTC
TRBJ2-3 . many 13 TRBV10-3 CAISATSPDTQYF TGTGCCATCAGTGCTACGTCGCCAGATACGCAGTATTTT
TRBJ2-2 . many 16 TRBV7-7 CASSRTERLGTGELFF TGTGCTAGCAGTAGGACTGAGAGGTTGGGCACCGGGGAGCTGTTTTTT
TRBJ2-7 TRBD1 . 17 TRBV6-2/TRBV6-3 CASSYFTLRDRDHEQYF TGTGCCAGCAGTTACTTTACTTTACGGGACAGGGACCACGAGCAGTACTTC
TRBJ1-1 . many 11 TRBV30 CAWTEGTEAFF TGTGCCTGGACGGAGGGGACTGAAGCTTTCTTT
TRBJ2-1 TRBD2 many 16 TRBV30 CAWSDLRAGPPSEQFF TGTGCCTGGAGTGATCTCAGAGCGGGACCTCCCAGTGAGCAGTTCTTC
TRBJ2-3 TRBD1 many 16 TRBV4-3 CASSQTPGGFADTQYF TGCGCCAGCAGCCAAACCCCAGGGGGATTCGCAGATACGCAGTATTTT
TRBJ2-7 . many 15 TRBV2 CASSDHPLSSYEQYF TGTGCCAGCAGTGACCACCCCCTGAGCTCCTACGAGCAGTACTTC
TRBJ1-4 . many 13 TRBV19 CASRATPNEKLFF TGTGCCAGTAGGGCGACCCCTAATGAAAAACTGTTTTTT
TRBJ2-1 . many 12 TRBV19 CASRDGYNEQFF TGTGCCAGTAGGGACGGTTACAATGAGCAGTTCTTC
TRBJ2-7 TRBD2 many 14 TRBV12-3/TRBV12-4 CASSTGGPYYEQYF TGTGCCAGCAGTACGGGGGGGCCATACTACGAGCAGTACTTC
TRBJ2-5 TRBD1 many 12 TRBV6-1 CASYTGEETQYF TGTGCCAGCTATACAGGGGAGGAGACCCAGTACTTC
TRBJ1-5 . many 17 TRBV12-3/TRBV12-4 CASSLGQAGFNFEPQHF TGTGCCAGCAGTTTAGGACAGGCCGGATTCAATTTTGAGCCCCAGCATTTT
TRBJ2-5 . many 13 TRBV27 CASSQGALETQYF TGTGCCAGCAGTCAAGGTGCGCTGGAGACCCAGTACTTC
TRBJ2-3 TRBD2 . 17 TRBV20-1 CSARLAALRGRTDTQYF TGCAGTGCTAGACTAGCGGCCCTGAGAGGACGCACAGATACGCAGTATTTT
TRBJ1-5 . many 12 TRBV12-3/TRBV12-4 CASSYEEQPQHF TGTGCCAGCAGTTACGAGGAACAGCCCCAGCATTTT
TRBJ1-1 . medium-sized 16 TRBV6-2/TRBV6-3 CASSEGLYAMNTEAFF TGTGCCAGCAGTGAGGGACTCTACGCCATGAACACTGAAGCTTTCTTT
TRBJ2-7 TRBD2 many 13 TRBV29-1 CSAQLAGAYEQYF TGCAGCGCCCAACTAGCGGGAGCCTACGAGCAGTACTTC
TRBJ1-2 TRBD1 . 15 TRBV5-1 CASSWTGGDSYGYTF TGCGCCAGCAGCTGGACAGGGGGGGATTCCTATGGCTACACCTTC
TRBJ2-7 TRBD1 many 11 TRBV6-1 CANGQGVEQYF TGTGCCAACGGGCAGGGGGTCGAGCAGTACTTC
TRBJ2-1 TRBD2 many 13 TRBV20-1 CSASAGAGNEQFF TGCAGTGCTAGTGCGGGAGCAGGGAATGAGCAGTTCTTC
TRBJ2-2 . few 14 TRBV20-1 CSAPNTVNTGELFF TGCAGTGCCCCTAACACAGTAAACACCGGGGAGCTGTTTTTT
TRBJ1-2 . many 14 TRBV6-2/TRBV6-3 CASSYMQGNYGYTF TGTGCCAGCAGTTACATGCAGGGGAACTATGGCTACACCTTC
TRBJ1-2 . many 17 TRBV3-1 CASSQDLVGRANYGYTF TGTGCCAGCAGCCAAGATCTAGTAGGCAGAGCAAACTATGGCTACACCTTC
TRBJ2-7 TRBD2 many 16 TRBV20-1 CSARLAGVEGRYEQYF TGCAGTGCTAGACTAGCGGGAGTTGAGGGCAGATACGAGCAGTACTTC
TRBJ1-6 . . 15 TRBV20-1 CSARGSQHYNSPLHF TGCAGTGCTAGAGGCTCCCAACACTATAATTCACCCCTCCACTTT
TRBJ1-1 . . 13 TRBV7-2 CASSQMAYTEAFF TGTGCCAGCAGCCAAATGGCTTACACTGAAGCTTTCTTT
TRBJ2-7 TRBD2 many 20 TRBV24-1 CATSDKLGLAGPSGSYEQYF TGTGCCACCAGTGACAAATTGGGACTAGCGGGCCCCAGCGGCTCCTACGAGCAGTACTTC
TRBJ1-3 . few 18 TRBV7-2 CASSSPGKGSSSGNTIYF TGTGCCAGCAGCTCGCCAGGGAAAGGATCAAGCTCTGGAAACACCATATATTTT
TRBJ2-7 . many 15 TRBV12-3/TRBV12-4 CASCRTGPNSYEQYF TGTGCCAGCTGTAGAACCGGGCCTAACTCCTACGAGCAGTACTTC
TRBJ2-7 . many 13 TRBV7-9 CASSFPPSIEQYF TGTGCCAGCAGCTTCCCGCCTTCAATCGAGCAGTACTTC
TRBJ2-3 . many 14 TRBV7-3 CASSSDSFSGTQYF TGTGCCAGCAGCTCGGACAGTTTCTCAGGCACGCAGTATTTT
TRBJ2-2 . many 15 TRBV3-1 CASSQGGSLGRELFF TGTGCCAGCAGCCAAGGTGGTTCCCTGGGCAGGGAGCTGTTTTTT
TRBJ2-1 TRBD2 . 15 TRBV7-2 CASSLLAGVWNEQFF TGTGCCAGCAGCTTGTTAGCGGGAGTATGGAATGAGCAGTTCTTC
TRBJ2-7 . many 14 TRBV28 CASSTHRDYPEQYF TGTGCCAGCAGTACACACAGGGACTACCCCGAGCAGTACTTC
TRBJ2-3 TRBD2 many 13 TRBV10-3 CAIGSGETDTQYF TGTGCCATCGGGAGCGGGGAAACAGATACGCAGTATTTT
TRBJ2-1 TRBD2 few 16 TRBV24-1 CATSDFATSGINEQFF TGTGCCACCAGTGATTTTGCCACTAGCGGGATAAATGAGCAGTTCTTC
TRBJ2-1 . . 15 TRBV6-1 CASIAGRSSYNEQFF TGTGCCAGCATTGCGGGGCGAAGCTCCTACAATGAGCAGTTCTTC
TRBJ2-1 TRBD2 . 16 TRBV20-1 CSARGGLAGVYNEQFF TGCAGTGCTAGGGGTGGACTAGCGGGAGTGTACAATGAGCAGTTCTTC